This T cell receptor (beta chain) derives from a study of shared clonotypes between healthy human individuals. Study findings and constraints: Compared with memory subsets, naive subsets generally had larger estimated richness.

This CDR3 comprises 14 residues. The germline V gene encodes CDR1 SGHDN and CDR2 FVKESK. The J segment lost 10 bases and the V segment lost 3 bases, leaving 8 bases of the junction unmatched. The method was immunoSEQ multiplex PCR; TCRdb's version includes in-frame clones alone and lacks a portion of them. Of millions of clones listed, over 85% are singletons. On this clone itself: Its antigen is unidentified.

Sequencing was carried out using naive CD4+ T cells sorted from blood. Sample subset: CD45RA+ positively selected. This chain links TRBV14 with TRBJ1-4; the match to TRBD1 covers 7 bases. This receptor was identified in a young man in good health. Here the CDR3 reads CASSQVTGKGKLFF. For the CDR3, the DNA is TGTGCCAGCAGCCAGGTGACAGGGAAGGGAAAACTGTTTTTT.